The TCR beta chain under discussion was sequenced for a study of graft-versus-host responses after intestinal transplantation (dated by TCRdb to 2020 to 2023). Concerning the study at large: Recipients received multivisceral, liver-intestinal, or isolated intestinal transplants. Anti-thymocyte globulin induction was given to all recipients, followed by maintenance tacrolimus and steroids for approximately three years. After intestinal transplantation, graft-versus-host and host-versus-graft alloreactive T cell clones in the graft, circulation and bone marrow were tracked using bulk TCR-beta CDR3 sequencing. To identify alloreactive clones, pre-transplant mixed lymphocyte reaction products were sequenced and then compared with unstimulated pre-transplant donor and recipient T cells. A cohort of approximately 23 intestinal transplant recipients, including one retransplant, was enrolled, and a few patients lacking pretransplant specimens were excluded. Donor T cell macrochimerism was defined as a peak of at least 4% donor T cells among recipient peripheral blood mononuclear cells. Samples from a few later patients were sequenced in-house on an Illumina MiSeq with MiXCR processing rather than by the commercial service.

Dithiothreitol, EDTA incubations and collagenase D digestion were used to isolate intraepithelial and lamina propria lymphocytes from graft specimens. Bulk TCR-beta sequencing was performed on serial intestinal graft biopsy specimens collected as late as 600 days after transplant. Findings and caveats that apply to the study as a whole: Conclusions were limited by the relatively low number and heterogeneity of intestinal transplant patients. GvH clones were detected in recipient bone marrow, and some appeared earlier in ileal mucosa or blood, consistent with an intestinal mucosal origin. Early after transplant, declines in HvG clones were associated with peak levels of circulating GvH clones. In the allografts of patients with donor T cell macrochimerism, GvH to HvG T cell clonal ratios were high.

Regarding this clone: This receptor's antigen is unknown. The record has no base qualities; no much larger clone is one base away.

Receptors were amplified or captured by the immunoSEQ multiplex PCR assay. Adaptive Biotechnologies carried out high-throughput TCR-beta CDR3 sequencing of genomic DNA for most patients. Turning to the authors' computational methods: Adaptive's ImmunoSEQ software was the source of the TCR sequencing data for about 17 patients, while a few other patients were processed with MiXCR and VDJtools. Because the origin of CDR3 nucleotide sequences shared between donor and recipient could not be assigned, those sequences were removed. At least 2-fold expansion over unstimulated cells and a minimum CFSE-low frequency of 0.002% (template counts) or 0.001% (read counts) were required for clones to be classified as alloreactive. Mappable clones were those detected in sequenced pre-transplant spleen, lymph node, or MLR CFSE-low populations of the donor or recipient. The cumulative frequency of alloreactive clones was calculated as a percentage of all sequences, weighted by copy number. TCRdb took over this immuneACCESS table, retaining in-frame rearrangements with V and J assigned. Such tables are incomplete; in checked studies, under half of the missing clones stem from an unresolved V gene, and the remainder is unexplained. V, J and clone size are those of that table, while D and trimming were read from the DNA. The sample contains 15,000 to 20,000 clones, approximately 72% of them found a single time. Less than 10% of the sample is held by the ten biggest clonotypes.

The germline V gene (reference sequence) provides CDR1 GTSNPN and CDR2 SVGIG. CDR3 length: 12 amino acids, cysteine to phenylalanine. The DNA shown is the 36-base CDR3, in frame from base 1. Deletion took 1 base off V and 8 bases off J, with a span of 11 bases between the germline ends. The sequencing used ileum tissue, collected around 20 days after intestinal transplant. This receptor was identified in a human patient who received an intestinal transplant, so some T cells may come from the graft donor. Recombination connected TRBV30 to TRBJ1-2; the D gene lacks a confident call. The DNA sequence is given as TGTGCCTGGAGTGCGGGTCTAGTGGGCTACACCTTC. Translated, this gives CAWSAGLVGYTF. Reference TRBV30 and TRBJ1-2 genes cover what lies past the CDR3, so the full variable domain is SQTIHQWPATLVQPVGSPLSLECTVEGTSNPNLYWYRQAAGRGLQLLFYSVGIGQISSEVPQNLSASRPQDRQFILSSKKLLLSDSGFYLCAWSAGLVGYTFGSGTRLTVV.